Below, 3 T cell receptor beta chains from the same sample are listed, as sequenced in a study of blood T cell repertoires in COVID-19. Clones were sequenced by immunoSEQ multiplex PCR, and TCRdb holds only the in-frame ones, with some missing. The sample includes roughly 140,000 clones, around 80% of them seen just once. Specimen: peripheral blood. The source is a woman in her forties or fifties with acute or convalescent COVID-19.

The chain carries TRBV29-1 and TRBJ1-5; D remains ambiguous. Per germline, CDR1 SQVTM and CDR2 ANQGSEA. Trimming removed 4 bases from V and 4 bases from J, with 11 bases in between. This CDR3 has 13 amino acids. DNA of the CDR3: TGCAGCGTTGTATTTGGAGTTAATCAGCCCCAGCATTTT. This encodes CSVVFGVNQPQHF.

This chain joins TRBV27 and TRBJ1-4, with TRBD1 matching 11 bases. Germline lookup yields CDR1 MNHEY and CDR2 SMNVEV (reference sequence). Trimming took 8 bases from V and 2 from J; bases not matched to a gene: 13. The CDR3 has 18 residues. CDR3 in amino acids: CASPTYRTGGGTNEKLFF. The CDR3 DNA follows: TGTGCCAGCCCAACCTATAGGACAGGGGGCGGTACTAATGAAAAACTGTTTTTT.

This clone was found a few times. The chain joins TRBV7-8 to TRBJ2-7; D is possibly TRBD2 (6 bases). The ends were cut back, 5 bases at V and 4 bases at J, with 18 bases in the middle. CDR3 length: 15 residues. CDR1 is SGHVS and CDR2 is FQNEAQ in the germline V gene. The CDR3, as DNA: TGTGCCAGCAGCCTAATGGCGGGGATCGGGTACGAGCAGTACTTC. This encodes CASSLMAGIGYEQYF.